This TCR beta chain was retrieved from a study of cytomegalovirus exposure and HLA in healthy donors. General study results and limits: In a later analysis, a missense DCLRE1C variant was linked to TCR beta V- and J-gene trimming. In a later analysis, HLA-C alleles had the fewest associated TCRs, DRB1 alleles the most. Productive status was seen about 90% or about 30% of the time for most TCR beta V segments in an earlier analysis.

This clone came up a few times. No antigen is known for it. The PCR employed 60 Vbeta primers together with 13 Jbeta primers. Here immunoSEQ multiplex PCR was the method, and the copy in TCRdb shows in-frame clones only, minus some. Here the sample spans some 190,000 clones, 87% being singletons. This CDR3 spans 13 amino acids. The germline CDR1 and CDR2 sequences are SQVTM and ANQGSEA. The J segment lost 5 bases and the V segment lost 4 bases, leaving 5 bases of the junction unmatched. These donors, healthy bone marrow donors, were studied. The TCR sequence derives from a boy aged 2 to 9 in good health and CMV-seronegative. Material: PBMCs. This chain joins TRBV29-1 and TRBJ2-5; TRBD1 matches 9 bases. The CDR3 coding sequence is TGCAGCGTTGCAGGACAGGGGCCGGAGACCCAGTACTTC. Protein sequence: CSVAGQGPETQYF.